One and the same sample provided the 27 T cell receptor beta chains below, sequenced in a study of shared clonotypes between healthy human individuals. Sequenced by immunoSEQ multiplex PCR; TCRdb stores in-frame clones only, minus some. The table has 500,000 or so clones, approximately 95% seen once. Sequenced: naive CD4+ T cells sorted from blood. As to subset: CD45RA+ positively selected. These receptors were collected from a woman between 25 and 40 years old in good health.

The chain has TRBV16 and TRBJ2-7; 8 bases agree with TRBD1. This CDR3 contains 17 residues. Germline CDR1 KGHSY, CDR2 FQNENV. With V trimmed by 6 bases and J by 3 bases, 16 bases remained unmatched. The CDR3 nucleotides are TGTGCCAGCAGGCCGAGCCCAACAGGGGGGCCTAACTACGAGCAGTACTTC. Residues: CASRPSPTGGPNYEQYF.

This chain connects TRBV6-5 to TRBJ2-7; 7 bases are shared with TRBD1. The CDR3 totals 12 residues. With V trimmed by 6 bases and J by 5 bases, 4 bases remained unmatched. Looked up from germline, CDR1 is MNHEY and CDR2 is SVGAGI. The DNA of the CDR3 is TGTGCCAGCAGGAATACAGGGGACGAGCAGTACTTC. Amino acids: CASRNTGDEQYF.

This chain links TRBV5-1 with TRBJ2-1, with 15 bases aligning to TRBD2. J was trimmed by 7 bases and V by 5 bases; bases with no gene match: 16. The CDR3 is 19 amino acids. Germline V CDR1 and CDR2: SGHRS, YFSETQ. This CDR3 is CASRRGGLAGGDPWNEQFF. CDR3 DNA: TGCGCCAGCAGAAGAGGGGGACTAGCGGGAGGAGACCCTTGGAATGAGCAGTTCTTC.

About this clone itself: A read error may account for a junction end that differs from germline. The chain has TRBV2 and TRBJ1-5, with D possibly TRBD1 on 5 matching bases. Germline CDR1 reads SNHLY; CDR2 reads FYNNEI. The CDR3 runs 15 residues. CDR3 coding DNA: TGTGCCAGCAGCGAAGAGGGGCTAGGGAATCAGCCCCAGCATTTT. This codes for CASSEEGLGNQPQHF. Full variable domain (missing parts from reference TRBV2 and TRBJ1-5): EPEVTQTPSHQVTQMGQEVILRCVPISNHLYFYWYRQILGQKVEFLVSFYNNEISEKSEIFDDQFSVERPDGSNFTLKIRSTKLEDSAMYFCASSEEGLGNQPQHFGDGTRLSIL.

The CDR3 region has the DNA TGTGCCAGCAGCTCCCTCCGGGGGTGGGGGACCCAGTACTTC. Translated, it gives CASSSLRGWGTQYF. The V gene is TRBV11-2, the J gene TRBJ2-5; D is possibly TRBD2 (6 bases). The V end lost 4 bases, the J end lost 7 bases, and 16 bases lay between the germline ends. The CDR3 has 14 amino acids. Looked up from germline, CDR1 is SGHAT and CDR2 is FQNNGV.

This chain joins TRBV4-1 and TRBJ1-2, with D possibly matching TRBD1 (5 bases). This CDR3 has 14 amino acids. CDR1 is MGHRA, CDR2 YSYEKL, per germline. The ends were cut back, 1 base at V and 5 bases at J, with 11 bases in the middle. The CDR3 DNA reads as TGCGCCAGCAGCCAAGCCGCGGGGGGGTATGGCTACACCTTC. Translating it yields CASSQAAGGYGYTF.

The gene calls are TRBV27 and TRBJ1-2; 9 bases are shared with TRBD1. The CDR3 has 14 residues. The germline V gene encodes CDR1 MNHEY and CDR2 SMNVEV (reference sequence). V lost 6 bases, J lost 7 bases, and 9 bases stayed unmatched. The CDR3 bases are TGTGCCAGCAGAGCATCGGGACAGGGAAGTGGCTACACCTTC. This gives the protein CASRASGQGSGYTF.

This clone was recorded only once. The chain combines TRBV6-1 with TRBJ2-7, with a weak D call TRBD2 (5 bases). Germline V gene lookup returns CDR1 MNHNS and CDR2 SASEGT. This CDR3 comprises 12 residues. V dropped 6 bases and J dropped 6 bases, with 12 bases sitting between them. The CDR3 loop is CASRGELVEQYF. In DNA form, the CDR3 reads TGTGCCAGCAGAGGTGAACTAGTCGAGCAGTACTTC.

The CDR3 sequence: CASNQGVMEETQYF. For the CDR3, the DNA is TGTGCCAGCAACCAGGGGGTTATGGAAGAGACCCAGTACTTC. This chain connects TRBV2 to TRBJ2-5; the match to TRBD1 covers 7 bases. This CDR3 spans 14 amino acids. J gave up 3 bases and V 7 bases, and 8 bases lay outside the gene matches. Germline loops: CDR1 SNHLY, CDR2 FYNNEI.

This chain links TRBV4-1 with TRBJ2-1; D uncertain. The germline V and J ends were trimmed by 1 base and 4 bases, with 20 bases remaining between them. The CDR3 has 18 amino acids. From germline, CDR1 is MGHRA and CDR2 YSYEKL. The CDR3 region is CASSQGSRPGSRYNEQFF. The DNA for the CDR3 is TGCGCCAGCAGCCAAGGGTCCCGGCCCGGATCACGGTACAATGAGCAGTTCTTC.

V usage is TRBV5-1 and J usage is TRBJ2-7; 12 bases agree with TRBD2. The germline CDR1 and CDR2 sequences are SGHRS and YFSETQ. V trimming: 0 bases; J trimming: 1 base; junction bases outside the gene matches: 5. The CDR3 runs 17 residues. CDR3 nucleotides: TGCGCCAGCAGCTTGGAACTAGCGGGAGGAGTTTCCTACGAGCAGTACTTC. Its protein is CASSLELAGGVSYEQYF.

V is TRBV28 and J is TRBJ2-3; weak D call: TRBD1 (6 bases). Germline lookup yields CDR1 MDHEN and CDR2 SYDVKM. V lost 3 bases and J 4 bases, leaving 17 bases between the germline ends. The CDR3 spans 16 residues. The CDR3 bases are TGTGCCAGCAGTTTCCCGATAGGCAGGGGAGCAGATACGCAGTATTTT. This codes for CASSFPIGRGADTQYF.

This chain uses TRBV5-1 with TRBJ1-1; D is ambiguous. The CDR3 runs to 14 residues. Per the germline V gene, CDR1 is SGHRS and CDR2 is YFSETQ. V was trimmed by 1 base and J by 0 bases, leaving 7 bases between them. CDR3 loop: CASSLLGLNTEAFF. The CDR3 nucleotides read TGCGCCAGCAGCTTGCTGGGGTTGAACACTGAAGCTTTCTTT.

The rearrangement joins TRBV21-1 to TRBJ2-7; TRBD1, as called in the table, went unchecked against the DNA. TRBV21-1 is described as a pseudogene. This CDR3 has 12 residues. The DNA for the CDR3 is TGTGCCAGCAGCGGACACATAGAAGAGCAGTACTTC. Translated: CASSGHIEEQYF.

The gene calls are TRBV6-4 and TRBJ1-2; the D gene is possibly TRBD1 (5 bases). The V end lost 5 bases, the J end lost 6 bases, and 13 bases lay between the germline ends. Germline V gives CDR1 MRHNA, CDR2 SNTAGT. The CDR3 runs to 13 residues. Here the CDR3 reads CASSFTGADGYTF. DNA for the CDR3: TGTGCCAGCAGTTTCACAGGAGCAGATGGCTACACCTTC.

J is TRBJ1-4 and V is TRBV5-6; D not certain. Per germline, CDR1 SGHDT and CDR2 YYEEEE. Between the trimmed V and J ends, which lost 0 bases and 8 bases, there was a span of 11 bases. This CDR3 has 14 residues. The CDR3 sequence: CASSLAVFGEKLFF. The CDR3 DNA reads TGTGCCAGCAGCTTGGCAGTATTTGGGGAAAAACTGTTTTTT.

The rearrangement uses TRBV13 and TRBJ1-1; D might be TRBD1 (6 bases). There are 11 residues in the CDR3. V gave up 5 bases and J gave up 12 bases, with 13 bases separating them. Germline CDR1 PRHDT, CDR2 FYEKMQ (reference sequence). The CDR3 region is CASSRAGATFF. The CDR3 region has the DNA TGTGCCAGCAGCAGGGCAGGGGCAACTTTCTTT.

V gene TRBV2 combines with J gene TRBJ1-5, with 8 bases lining up with TRBD1. Germline V gene data show CDR1 as SNHLY and CDR2 as FYNNEI. The V segment lost 8 bases and the J segment 5 bases; nucleotides outside the gene matches: 5. CDR3 length: 13 residues. The CDR3 DNA reads TGTGCCAGCGGCCAGGGGGCTGATCAGCCCCAGCATTTT. It is translated as CASGQGADQPQHF.

This clone was detected only once. The V gene is TRBV7-8, the J gene TRBJ1-2; possible D gene TRBD1, 5 bases. Germline CDR1 reads SGHVS; CDR2 reads FQNEAQ. The CDR3 sequence is 14 residues long. The V and J ends lost 5 bases and 6 bases respectively, with 16 bases between them. The CDR3 DNA reads as TGTGCCAGCAGCCGAGAAGGGGCCTGGAATGGCTACACCTTC. Residues: CASSREGAWNGYTF.

The V gene is TRBV7-6, the J gene TRBJ2-1, with 10 positions matching TRBD2. Germline CDR1 SGHVS, CDR2 FNYEAQ. CDR3 size: 19 residues. The V and J ends lost 5 bases and 3 bases, in that order; junction bases with no gene match: 16. CDR3 nucleotide sequence: TGTGCCAGCAGCCCCGAAACCGGACTAGCGGTCCGGGTCTACAATGAGCAGTTCTTC. Translated, it gives CASSPETGLAVRVYNEQFF. The whole variable domain, remainder taken from reference TRBV7-6 and TRBJ2-1, is GAGVSQSPRYKVTKRGQDVALRCDPISGHVSLYWYRQALGQGPEFLTYFNYEAQQDKSGLPNDRFSAERPEGSISTLTIQRTEQRDSAMYRCASSPETGLAVRVYNEQFFGPGTRLTVL.

V usage is TRBV9 and J usage is TRBJ2-7; TRBD2 is a possible D gene (6 bases). This CDR3 has 14 residues. Germline loops: CDR1 SGDLS, CDR2 YYNGEE. V lost 4 bases and J lost 2, with 13 bases in between. The CDR3 sequence is CASSPPGVPYEQYF. The CDR3 DNA reads TGTGCCAGCAGCCCTCCGGGGGTACCCTACGAGCAGTACTTC.

The J gene is TRBJ1-5, the V gene TRBV5-1, with TRBD1 as a possible D gene (6 bases). CDR1 SGHRS and CDR2 YFSETQ come from the germline V gene. The CDR3 length is 14 residues. Trimming pared 0 bases from V and 5 bases from J, leaving 9 bases between. In nucleotides, the CDR3 is TGCGCCAGCAGCTTGGTGGAGGGGGATCAGCCCCAGCATTTT. Protein: CASSLVEGDQPQHF.

J is TRBJ2-1 and V is TRBV28; the D gene could be TRBD1 or TRBD2 (5 bases each). Germline V gene data show CDR1 as MDHEN and CDR2 as SYDVKM. V was trimmed by 5 bases and J by 15 bases, leaving 17 bases between them. The CDR3 has 12 residues. The CDR3 nucleotides read TGTGCCAGCAGTCTCCCCGAGTGGGGGTGGTTCTTC. Its translation is CASSLPEWGWFF.

This chain connects TRBV5-1 to TRBJ2-6, with 9 positions matching TRBD1. The V gene's germline CDR1 is SGHRS and CDR2 YFSETQ. V lost 0 bases, J lost 1 base, and 2 bases stayed unmatched. The CDR3 has 17 amino acids. In DNA, the CDR3 is TGCGCCAGCAGCTTGGTTGGGACAGGGTCTGGGGCCAACGTCCTGACTTTC. Its protein is CASSLVGTGSGANVLTF.

The rearrangement uses TRBV27 and TRBJ1-4, with D perhaps matching TRBD1 (5 bases). The CDR3 contains 15 residues. V lost 4 bases and J lost 0, with 9 bases in between. CDR1 MNHEY and CDR2 SMNVEV come from the germline V gene (reference sequence). CDR3 sequence: CASSWQGATNEKLFF. Written as DNA, the CDR3 is TGTGCCAGCAGTTGGCAAGGGGCAACTAATGAAAAACTGTTTTTT.

The J gene is TRBJ2-5, the V gene TRBV4-1; D unresolved. The J call could be wrong; TRBJ2-7 is a better fit for the DNA end. This CDR3 has 16 amino acids. The V gene's germline CDR1 is MGHRA and CDR2 YSYEKL. The CDR3 DNA reads TGCGCCAGCAGCCAACTGATTGTGGCGACTTCCTACGAGCAGTACTTC. Translating it yields CASSQLIVATSYEQYF.

The rearrangement uses TRBV7-2 and TRBJ1-2; the D gene is possibly TRBD1 (5 bases). The V end lost 5 bases, the J end lost 8 bases, and 21 bases lay between the germline ends. Germline V gene lookup returns CDR1 SGHTA and CDR2 FQGNSA. This CDR3 has 15 residues. The CDR3 coding sequence is TGTGCCAGCAGCGCTACGAGATCAGGGCCGAGAGGCTACACCTTC. The encoded protein is CASSATRSGPRGYTF. The full variable domain, with the rest looked up from reference TRBV7-2 and TRBJ1-2, is GAGVSQSPSNKVTEKGKDVELRCDPISGHTALYWYRQSLGQGLEFLIYFQGNSAPDKSGLPSDRFSAERTGGSVSTLTIQRTQQEDSAVYLCASSATRSGPRGYTFGSGTRLTVV.